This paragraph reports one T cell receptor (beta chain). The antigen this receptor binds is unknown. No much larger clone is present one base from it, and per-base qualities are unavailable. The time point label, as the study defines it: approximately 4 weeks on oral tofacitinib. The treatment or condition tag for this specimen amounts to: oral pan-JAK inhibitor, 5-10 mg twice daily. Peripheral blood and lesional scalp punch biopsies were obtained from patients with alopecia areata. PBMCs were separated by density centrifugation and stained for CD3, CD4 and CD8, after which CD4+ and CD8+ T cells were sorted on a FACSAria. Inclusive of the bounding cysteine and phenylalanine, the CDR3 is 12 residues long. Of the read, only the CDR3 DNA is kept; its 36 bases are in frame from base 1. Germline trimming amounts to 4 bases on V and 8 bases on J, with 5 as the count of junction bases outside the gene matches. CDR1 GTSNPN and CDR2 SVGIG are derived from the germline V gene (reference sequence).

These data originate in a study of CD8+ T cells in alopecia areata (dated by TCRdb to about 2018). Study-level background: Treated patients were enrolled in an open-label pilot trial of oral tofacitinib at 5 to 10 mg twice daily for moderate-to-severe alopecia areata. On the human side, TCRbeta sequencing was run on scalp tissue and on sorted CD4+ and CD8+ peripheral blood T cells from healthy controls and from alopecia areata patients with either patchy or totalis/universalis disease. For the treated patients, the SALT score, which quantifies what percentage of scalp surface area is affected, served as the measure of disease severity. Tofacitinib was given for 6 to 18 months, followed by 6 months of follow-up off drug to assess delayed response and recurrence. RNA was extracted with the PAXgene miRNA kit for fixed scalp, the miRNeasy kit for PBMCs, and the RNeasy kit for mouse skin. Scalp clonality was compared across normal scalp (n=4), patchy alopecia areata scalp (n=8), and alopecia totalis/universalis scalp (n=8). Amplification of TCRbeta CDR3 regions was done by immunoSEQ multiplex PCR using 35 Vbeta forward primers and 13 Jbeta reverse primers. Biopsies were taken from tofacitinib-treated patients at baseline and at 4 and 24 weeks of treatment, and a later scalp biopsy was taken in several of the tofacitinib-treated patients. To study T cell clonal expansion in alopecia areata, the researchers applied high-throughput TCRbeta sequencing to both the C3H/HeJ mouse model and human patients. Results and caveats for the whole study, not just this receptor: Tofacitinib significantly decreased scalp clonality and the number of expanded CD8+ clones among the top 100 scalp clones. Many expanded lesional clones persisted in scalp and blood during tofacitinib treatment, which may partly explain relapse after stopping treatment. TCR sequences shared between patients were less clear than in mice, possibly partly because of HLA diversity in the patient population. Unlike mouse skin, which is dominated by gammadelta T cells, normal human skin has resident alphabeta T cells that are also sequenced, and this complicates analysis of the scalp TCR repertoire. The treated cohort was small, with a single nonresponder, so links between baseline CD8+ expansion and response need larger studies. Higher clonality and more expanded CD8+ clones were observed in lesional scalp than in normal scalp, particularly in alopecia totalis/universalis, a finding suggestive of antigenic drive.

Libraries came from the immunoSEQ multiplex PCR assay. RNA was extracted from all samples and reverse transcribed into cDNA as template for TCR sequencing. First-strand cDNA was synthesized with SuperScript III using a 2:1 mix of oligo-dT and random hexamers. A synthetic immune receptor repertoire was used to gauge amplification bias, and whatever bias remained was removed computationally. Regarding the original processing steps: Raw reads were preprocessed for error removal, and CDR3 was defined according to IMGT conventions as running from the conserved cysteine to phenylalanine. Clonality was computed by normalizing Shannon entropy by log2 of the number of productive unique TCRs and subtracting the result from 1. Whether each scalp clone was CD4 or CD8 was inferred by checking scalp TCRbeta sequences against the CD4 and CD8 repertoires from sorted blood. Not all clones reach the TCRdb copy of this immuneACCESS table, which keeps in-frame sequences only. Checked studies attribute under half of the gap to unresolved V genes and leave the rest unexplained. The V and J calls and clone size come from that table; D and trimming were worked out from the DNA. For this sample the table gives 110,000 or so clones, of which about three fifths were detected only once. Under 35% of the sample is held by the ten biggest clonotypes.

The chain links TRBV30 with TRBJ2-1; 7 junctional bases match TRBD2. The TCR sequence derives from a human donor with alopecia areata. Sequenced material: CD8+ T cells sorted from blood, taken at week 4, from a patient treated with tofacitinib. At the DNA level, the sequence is TGTGCCTGGACTTTTGGGGGGGATGAGCAGTTCTTC. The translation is CAWTFGGDEQFF.